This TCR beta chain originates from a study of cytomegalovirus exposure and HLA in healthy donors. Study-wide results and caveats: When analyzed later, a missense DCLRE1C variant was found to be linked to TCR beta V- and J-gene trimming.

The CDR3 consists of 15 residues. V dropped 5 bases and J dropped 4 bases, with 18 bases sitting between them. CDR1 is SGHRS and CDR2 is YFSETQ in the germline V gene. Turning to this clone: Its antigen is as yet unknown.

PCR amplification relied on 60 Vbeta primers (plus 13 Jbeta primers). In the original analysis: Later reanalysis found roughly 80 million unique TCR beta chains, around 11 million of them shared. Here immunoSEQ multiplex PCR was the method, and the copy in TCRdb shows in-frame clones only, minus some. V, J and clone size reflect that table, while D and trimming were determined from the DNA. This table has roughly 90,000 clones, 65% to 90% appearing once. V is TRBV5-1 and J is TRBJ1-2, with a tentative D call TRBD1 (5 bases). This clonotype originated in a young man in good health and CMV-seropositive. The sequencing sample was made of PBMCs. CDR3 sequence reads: CASRLTDDYAYGYTF. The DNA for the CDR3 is TGCGCCAGCAGGTTGACAGACGACTATGCCTATGGCTACACCTTC.